The 32 T cell receptor beta chains below were found in one sample sequenced in a study of cytomegalovirus exposure and HLA in healthy donors. This table comes from immunoSEQ multiplex PCR, and its TCRdb copy is limited to in-frame clones, with some not included. The repertoire has under 100,000 clones, around 96% of them found once; the top ten carry 0.6% to 0.85%. The sample consisted of PBMCs. These receptors all come from a man aged 18 to 29 in good health and CMV-seronegative.

V usage is TRBV5-1 and J usage is TRBJ2-1; 12 positions match TRBD2. Germline V gene lookup returns CDR1 SGHRS and CDR2 YFSETQ. The ends lost 3 bases at V and 0 bases at J; junction bases unmatched: 4. The CDR3 runs to 17 residues. The CDR3 nucleotides are TGCGCCAGCAGCTCGGGACTAGCGGGCATCTCCTACAATGAGCAGTTCTTC. It specifies CASSSGLAGISYNEQFF. The full variable domain, rest sourced from reference TRBV5-1 and TRBJ2-1, is KAGVTQTPRYLIKTRGQQVTLSCSPISGHRSVSWYQQTPGQGLQFLFEYFSETQRNKGNFPGRFSGRQFSNSRSEMNVSTLELGDSALYLCASSSGLAGISYNEQFFGPGTRLTVL.

The V gene is TRBV27, the J gene TRBJ2-5; 11 bases are a match to TRBD1. The CDR3 covers 15 residues. Germline values: CDR1 MNHEY, CDR2 SMNVEV (reference sequence). Germline trimming cut 6 bases from V and 4 bases from J; bases unmatched to any gene: 7. CDR3 protein: CASSWTGGWRETQYF. In nucleotides, the CDR3 is TGTGCCAGCAGCTGGACAGGGGGCTGGAGAGAGACCCAGTACTTC.

This chain links TRBV28 with TRBJ2-3; D might be TRBD2 (6 bases). The V gene lost 1 base and the J gene lost 2 bases, with 10 bases spanning the gap. Germline CDR1 is MDHEN and CDR2 is SYDVKM. The CDR3 extends over 15 amino acids. The CDR3 nucleotides are TGTGCCAGCAGTTTATCTAGCGCGTTCACAGATACGCAGTATTTT. It yields the protein CASSLSSAFTDTQYF.

The V and J genes are TRBV27 and TRBJ2-7; tentatively, D is TRBD2 (7 bases). V was trimmed by 6 bases and J by 9 bases, leaving 21 bases between them. Germline CDR1 is MNHEY and CDR2 is SMNVEV (reference sequence). CDR3 size: 14 residues. CDR3 sequence (DNA): TGTGCCAGCAGAAAAATGGGGGGGCGGCTGGGGCAGTACTTC. It codes for CASRKMGGRLGQYF.

The chain combines TRBV6-5 with TRBJ1-2; TRBD1 might be the D (6 bases). This CDR3 contains 13 residues. CDR1 MNHEY and CDR2 SVGAGI come from the germline V gene. Trimming pared 6 bases from V and 8 bases from J, leaving 16 bases between. The CDR3 sequence is CASSIGGLTGYTF. The CDR3 nucleotides read TGTGCCAGCAGCATCGGGGGGCTTACCGGCTACACCTTC.

The CDR3 loop reads CASSSIGGLAGDNEQFF. The CDR3 DNA sequence: TGTGCCAGCAGCTCAATAGGGGGACTAGCGGGAGATAATGAGCAGTTCTTC. This chain joins TRBV7-2 and TRBJ2-1, with 14 nucleotides matching TRBD2. This CDR3 comprises 17 residues. V gave up 4 bases and J gave up 7 bases; unmatched junction bases: 9. Germline V gives CDR1 SGHTA, CDR2 FQGNSA.

On this clone itself: One end of the junction fails to match germline, which may point to a read error. The chain is built from TRBV5-4 and TRBJ2-1; a weak D match, TRBD2 (6 bases). The CDR3 is 12 amino acids. Germline V gene data show CDR1 as SGHNT and CDR2 as YYREEE (reference sequence). The chain's CDR3 is CASSETGTEEFF. CDR3 bases: TGTGCCAGCAGCGAGACCGGGACTGAGGAGTTCTTC.

The CDR3 DNA sequence: TGTGCCAGTAGTATAACCAGCTCGGGCTATGGCTACACCTTC. Amino acids: CASSITSSGYGYTF. The rearrangement joins TRBV19 to TRBJ1-2; D gene uncertain. V was cut by 2 bases and J by 4 bases, with 11 bases left in between. Germline loops: CDR1 LNHDA, CDR2 SQIVND (reference sequence). The length of the CDR3 is 14 residues.

The J gene is TRBJ2-1, the V gene TRBV9; 8 bases align to TRBD2. The CDR3 has 15 residues. Losses at the gene ends were 0 bases for V and 9 bases for J; bases not matched to a gene: 8. Germline assignment: CDR1 SGDLS and CDR2 YYNGEE. CDR3 loop: CASSVVGTRVSEQFF. CDR3 bases: TGTGCCAGCAGCGTAGTAGGGACTAGGGTAAGTGAGCAGTTCTTC.

This chain joins TRBV15 and TRBJ2-5; D might be TRBD2 (6 bases). The germline gives CDR1 LNHNV, CDR2 YYDKDF (reference sequence). This CDR3 has 15 residues. Trimming left V 1 base short and J 5 bases short, with 14 bases between. The chain's CDR3 is CATSRVGGAGETQYF. The CDR3 nucleotides read TGTGCCACCAGCAGAGTAGGCGGGGCGGGGGAGACCCAGTACTTC. The full variable domain, rest sourced from reference TRBV15 and TRBJ2-5, is DAMVIQNPRYQVTQFGKPVTLSCSQTLNHNVMYWYQQKSSQAPKLLFHYYDKDFNNEADTPDNFQSRRPNTSFCFLDIRSPGLGDTAMYLCATSRVGGAGETQYFGPGTRLLVL.

As regards this clone: This same CDR3 is encoded by further DNA sequences in the sample. The chain joins TRBV5-4 to TRBJ2-5, with a weak D call TRBD1 (5 bases). Trimming pared 4 bases from V and 5 bases from J, leaving 9 bases between. Germline CDR1 is SGHNT and CDR2 is YYREEE (reference sequence). This CDR3 has 12 residues. The CDR3 loop reads CASSRGGETQYF. Here the CDR3 DNA reads TGTGCCAGCAGCAGGGGTGGGGAGACCCAGTACTTC.

V is TRBV5-6 and J is TRBJ1-1, with no clear D. The CDR3 consists of 15 residues. Germline V gene data show CDR1 as SGHDT and CDR2 as YYEEEE. V was cut by 4 bases and J by 0 bases, with 13 bases left in between. The CDR3 sequence: CASSDDGEMNTEAFF. The CDR3 DNA reads as TGTGCCAGCAGCGATGATGGGGAGATGAACACTGAAGCTTTCTTT. The variable domain in full, with the rest retrieved from reference TRBV5-6 and TRBJ1-1, is DAGVTQSPTHLIKTRGQQVTLRCSPKSGHDTVSWYQQALGQGPQFIFQYYEEEERQRGNFPDRFSGHQFPNYSSELNVNALLLGDSALYLCASSDDGEMNTEAFFGQGTRLTVV.

In this sample, this clone turned up once. This sequence joins TRBV21-1 and TRBJ2-1; the table assigns TRBD1, which was not confirmed against the DNA. TRBV21-1 is flagged as a pseudogene. The CDR3 is 15 amino acids. In DNA, the CDR3 is TGTGCCGTTTCGAGGGGGACAGAGTCCTACAATGAGCAGTTCTTC. Encoded protein: CAVSRGTESYNEQFF.

This chain uses TRBV7-6 with TRBJ2-1; 9 bases line up with TRBD1. CDR1 and CDR2 (germline): SGHVS, FNYEAQ. The CDR3 has 15 amino acids. V lost 6 bases to trimming and J lost 0 bases; unmatched junction nucleotides: 3. The CDR3 spells CASSRQGGSYNEQFF. CDR3 coding DNA: TGTGCCAGCAGTAGACAGGGGGGCTCCTACAATGAGCAGTTCTTC. Complete variable domain (other parts from reference TRBV7-6 and TRBJ2-1): GAGVSQSPRYKVTKRGQDVALRCDPISGHVSLYWYRQALGQGPEFLTYFNYEAQQDKSGLPNDRFSAERPEGSISTLTIQRTEQRDSAMYRCASSRQGGSYNEQFFGPGTRLTVL.

The table lists this clone with a few counts. This sample also contains other DNA sequences that code for the same CDR3. This chain joins TRBV30 and TRBJ1-2; 9 positions agree with TRBD1. Germline loops: CDR1 GTSNPN, CDR2 SVGIG (reference sequence). Germline trimming cut 0 bases from V and 5 bases from J; bases unmatched to any gene: 1. The CDR3 runs 13 residues. Here the CDR3 reads CAWSVQGAYGYTF. The CDR3 nucleotides are TGTGCCTGGAGTGTACAGGGGGCGTATGGCTACACCTTC. Looking up the rest from reference TRBV30 and TRBJ1-2 gives the full variable domain: SQTIHQWPATLVQPVGSPLSLECTVEGTSNPNLYWYRQAAGRGLQLLFYSVGIGQISSEVPQNLSASRPQDRQFILSSKKLLLSDSGFYLCAWSVQGAYGYTFGSGTRLTVV.

The chain recombines TRBV19 with TRBJ2-3, with 12 bases that match TRBD2. The CDR3 runs to 15 residues. V lost 7 bases and J lost 3; bases outside the gene matches: 5. Germline V gene sequence: CDR1 LNHDA, CDR2 SQIVND (reference sequence). The CDR3 is CASTTSGSDTDTQYF. CDR3 DNA sequence: TGTGCCAGTACGACTAGCGGGAGTGATACAGATACGCAGTATTTT.

In this sample, this clone turned up once. The chain joins TRBV7-8 to TRBJ2-2, with D tentatively TRBD1 (6 bases). The germline CDR1 and CDR2 sequences are SGHVS and FQNEAQ. V dropped 5 bases and J dropped 1 base, with 11 bases sitting between them. CDR3 size: 15 residues. The CDR3: CASSLRDKNTGELFF. In nucleotides, the CDR3 is TGTGCCAGCAGCCTCCGGGACAAGAACACCGGGGAGCTGTTTTTT.

CDR3 in amino acids: CASRRAQGQGSYGYTF. The CDR3 coding sequence is TGTGCCAGCAGGAGGGCCCAGGGACAGGGTAGCTATGGCTACACCTTC. The chain carries TRBV5-4 and TRBJ1-2; 9 positions match TRBD1. The CDR3 is 16 residues long. The V gene's germline CDR1 is SGHNT and CDR2 YYREEE (reference sequence). Trimming removed 5 bases from V and 4 bases from J; junction bases left unmatched: 12.

The chain uses TRBV6-6 and TRBJ2-7; 7 bases match TRBD1. Trimming took 6 bases from V and 2 from J; bases not matched to a gene: 7. This CDR3 region has 14 residues. Germline CDR1 reads MNHNY; CDR2 reads SVGAGI (reference sequence). CDR3 in amino acids: CASSYSQGTYEQYF. In DNA form, the CDR3 reads TGTGCCAGCAGCTATTCACAGGGGACCTACGAGCAGTACTTC.

This rearrangement joins TRBV5-1 to TRBJ2-2, with TRBD2 identical over 12 bases. This CDR3 region has 17 residues. V lost 4 bases and J lost 2; bases outside the gene matches: 6. Looked up from germline, CDR1 is SGHRS and CDR2 is YFSETQ. The CDR3 DNA is TGCGCCAGCAGCCCCGGACTAGCGGGGAGAAACACCGGGGAGCTGTTTTTT. This encodes CASSPGLAGRNTGELFF. The full variable domain, in which reference TRBV5-1 and TRBJ2-2 provide the parts outside the CDR3, is KAGVTQTPRYLIKTRGQQVTLSCSPISGHRSVSWYQQTPGQGLQFLFEYFSETQRNKGNFPGRFSGRQFSNSRSEMNVSTLELGDSALYLCASSPGLAGRNTGELFFGEGSRLTVL.

This chain joins TRBV28 and TRBJ2-1; 9 positions match TRBD1. Germline loops: CDR1 MDHEN, CDR2 SYDVKM. V lost 6 bases to trimming and J lost 0 bases; unmatched junction nucleotides: 9. The CDR3 covers 17 residues. CDR3 sequence: CASSPDRGFISYNEQFF. The CDR3 coding sequence is TGTGCCAGCAGCCCGGACAGGGGCTTTATCTCCTACAATGAGCAGTTCTTC.

The gene calls are TRBV7-2 and TRBJ2-1; 9 nucleotides agree with TRBD1. The germline V gene encodes CDR1 SGHTA and CDR2 FQGNSA. The ends lost 5 bases at V and 8 bases at J; junction bases unmatched: 19. CDR3 size: 18 residues. CDR3 protein: CASSTRDRDPPEDHEQFF. CDR3 coding DNA: TGTGCCAGCAGCACCCGGGACAGGGACCCGCCTGAGGACCATGAGCAGTTCTTC.

The chain combines TRBV7-9 with TRBJ1-1; TRBD1 agrees at 7 bases. CDR3 length equals 13 residues. Germline CDR1 is SEHNR and CDR2 is FQNEAQ (reference sequence). V lost 6 bases and J lost 5; bases outside the gene matches: 6. The CDR3 DNA is TGTGCCAGCAGTCCTGAGGGGGCAACTGAAGCTTTCTTT. It translates to CASSPEGATEAFF.

To note about this clone: Additional DNA sequences in this sample encode the identical CDR3. The rearrangement uses TRBV5-4 and TRBJ2-2, with TRBD2 identical over 9 bases. CDR3 length: 18 residues. Germline CDR1 SGHNT, CDR2 YYREEE (reference sequence). With V trimmed by 0 bases and J by 4 bases, 10 bases remained unmatched. The chain's CDR3 is CASSLGLAAADFTGELFF. CDR3 DNA sequence: TGTGCCAGCAGCTTGGGACTAGCGGCGGCTGATTTCACCGGGGAGCTGTTTTTT.

This chain links TRBV6-5 with TRBJ2-5, with D possibly matching TRBD2 (6 bases). Trimming cost V 6 bases and J 0 bases, with 14 bases left between them. This CDR3 has 15 amino acids. Germline assignment: CDR1 MNHEY and CDR2 SVGAGI. Here the CDR3 DNA reads TGTGCCAGCAGCGAGGGACTCCGGTACCAAGAGACCCAGTACTTC. It translates to CASSEGLRYQETQYF.

The rearrangement joins TRBV29-1 to TRBJ1-2; 7 bases agree with TRBD1. The CDR3 has 13 residues. The V and J ends lost 8 bases and 5 bases, in that order; junction bases with no gene match: 11. Germline V CDR1 and CDR2: SQVTM, ANQGSEA. CDR3 nucleotides: TGCAGCACCCGACAGGGAGGCCCTTATGGCTACACCTTC. Its translation is CSTRQGGPYGYTF.

V and J are TRBV6-1 and TRBJ2-7; 7 nucleotides agree with TRBD1. The germline CDR1 and CDR2 sequences are MNHNS and SASEGT. This CDR3 is 16 amino acids long. V gave up 2 bases and J gave up 3 bases; unmatched junction bases: 10. CDR3 nucleotides: TGTGCCAGCAGTGAATCGACAGGGTGGTCGAGCTACGAGCAGTACTTC. It encodes CASSESTGWSSYEQYF.

The gene calls are TRBV10-1 and TRBJ2-1, with 9 bases aligning to TRBD2. The CDR3 is 14 amino acids. Germline lookup yields CDR1 WNHNN and CDR2 SYGVQD (reference sequence). The V and J ends lost 4 bases and 5 bases, in that order; junction bases with no gene match: 3. The CDR3, as DNA: TGCGCCAGCAGTGTGCGACTAGCGGACAATGAGCAGTTCTTC. Translated: CASSVRLADNEQFF.

V is TRBV27 and J is TRBJ1-2; TRBD1 agrees at 7 bases. The CDR3 has 15 amino acids. The junction had 15 bases not matched to a gene; V was cut back by 5 bases and J by 9 bases. CDR1 MNHEY and CDR2 SMNVEV come from the germline V gene (reference sequence). Here the CDR3 reads CASSPMTGTKNRYTF. In DNA, the CDR3 is TGTGCCAGCAGTCCCATGACAGGGACGAAAAATCGCTACACCTTC.

CDR3 coding DNA: TGTGCCAGCAGTTACCGGACAGTGTACGAGCAGTACTTC. This gives the protein CASSYRTVYEQYF. The rearrangement links TRBV6-6 to TRBJ2-7; D may be TRBD1 (6 bases). In germline, CDR1 is MNHNY, CDR2 SVGAGI (reference sequence). Trimming removed 2 bases from V and 4 bases from J, with 9 bases in between. This CDR3 has 13 residues.

The chain recombines TRBV5-1 with TRBJ2-7, with 10 bases matching TRBD1. The CDR3 is 17 amino acids. J lost 2 bases, V lost 4 bases, and 12 bases had no gene match. Germline CDR1 SGHRS, CDR2 YFSETQ. In DNA form, the CDR3 reads TGCGCCAGCAGCCGAAAAGATAGGACAGGGGGGACCTACGAGCAGTACTTC. This gives the protein CASSRKDRTGGTYEQYF.

The chain couples TRBV11-2 to TRBJ2-7, with TRBD2 as a possible D gene (6 bases). V gave up 6 bases and J gave up 3 bases, with 21 bases separating them. From germline, CDR1 is SGHAT and CDR2 FQNNGV. The CDR3 covers 16 residues. The CDR3 protein is CASRPGLASADYEQYF. The CDR3 nucleotides read TGTGCCAGCAGGCCGGGTCTGGCTAGCGCAGACTACGAGCAGTACTTC.